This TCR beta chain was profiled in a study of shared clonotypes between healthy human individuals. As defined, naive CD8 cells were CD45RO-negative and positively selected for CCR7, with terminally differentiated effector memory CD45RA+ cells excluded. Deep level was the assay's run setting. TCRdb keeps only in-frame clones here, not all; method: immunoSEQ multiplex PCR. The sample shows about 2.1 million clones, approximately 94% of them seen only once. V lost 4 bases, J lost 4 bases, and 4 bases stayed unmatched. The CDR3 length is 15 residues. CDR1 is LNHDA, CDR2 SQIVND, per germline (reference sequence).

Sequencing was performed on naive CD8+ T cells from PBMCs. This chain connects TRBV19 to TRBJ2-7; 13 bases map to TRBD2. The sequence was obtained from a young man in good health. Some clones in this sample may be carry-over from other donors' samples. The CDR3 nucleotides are TGTGCCAGTAGTACCCTACTAGCGGGAGGGTACGAGCAGTACTTC. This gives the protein CASSTLLAGGYEQYF. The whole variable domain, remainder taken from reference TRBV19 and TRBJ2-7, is DGGITQSPKYLFRKEGQNVTLSCEQNLNHDAMYWYRQDPGQGLRLIYYSQIVNDFQKGDIAEGYSVSREKKESFPLTVTSAQKNPTAFYLCASSTLLAGGYEQYFGPGTRLTVT.